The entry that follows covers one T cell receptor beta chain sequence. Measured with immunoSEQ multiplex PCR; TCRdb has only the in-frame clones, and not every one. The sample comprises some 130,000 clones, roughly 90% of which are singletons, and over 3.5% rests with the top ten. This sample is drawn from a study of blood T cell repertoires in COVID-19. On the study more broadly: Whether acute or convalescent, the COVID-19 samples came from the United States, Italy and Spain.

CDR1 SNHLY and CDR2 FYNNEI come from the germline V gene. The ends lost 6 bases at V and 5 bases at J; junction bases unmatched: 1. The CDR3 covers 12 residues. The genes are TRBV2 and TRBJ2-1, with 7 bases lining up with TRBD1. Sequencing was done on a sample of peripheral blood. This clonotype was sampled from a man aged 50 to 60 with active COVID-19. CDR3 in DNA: TGTGCCAGCAGCCAGGGGGACAATGAGCAGTTCTTC. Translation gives CASSQGDNEQFF.